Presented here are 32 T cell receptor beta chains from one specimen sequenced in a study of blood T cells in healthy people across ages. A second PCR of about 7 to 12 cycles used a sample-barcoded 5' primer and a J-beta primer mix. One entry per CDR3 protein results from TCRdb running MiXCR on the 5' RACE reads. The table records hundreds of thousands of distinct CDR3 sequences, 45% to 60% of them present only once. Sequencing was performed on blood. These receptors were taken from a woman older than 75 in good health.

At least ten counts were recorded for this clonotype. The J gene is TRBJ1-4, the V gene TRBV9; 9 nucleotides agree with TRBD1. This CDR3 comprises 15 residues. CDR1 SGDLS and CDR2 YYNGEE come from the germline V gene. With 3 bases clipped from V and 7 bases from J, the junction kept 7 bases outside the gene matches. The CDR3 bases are TGTGCCAGCAGCGGAGACCTGGGACAGGGTGAAAAACTGTTTTTT. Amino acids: CASSGDLGQGEKLFF.

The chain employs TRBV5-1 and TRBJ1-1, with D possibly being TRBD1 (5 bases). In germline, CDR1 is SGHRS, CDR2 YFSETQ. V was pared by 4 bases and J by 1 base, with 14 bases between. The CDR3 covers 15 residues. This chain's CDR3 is CASSAGHAGNTEAFF. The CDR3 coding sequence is TGCGCCAGCAGCGCCGGACATGCCGGGAACACTGAAGCTTTCTTT. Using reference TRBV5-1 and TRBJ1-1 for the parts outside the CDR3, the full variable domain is KAGVTQTPRYLIKTRGQQVTLSCSPISGHRSVSWYQQTPGQGLQFLFEYFSETQRNKGNFPGRFSGRQFSNSRSEMNVSTLELGDSALYLCASSAGHAGNTEAFFGQGTRLTVV.

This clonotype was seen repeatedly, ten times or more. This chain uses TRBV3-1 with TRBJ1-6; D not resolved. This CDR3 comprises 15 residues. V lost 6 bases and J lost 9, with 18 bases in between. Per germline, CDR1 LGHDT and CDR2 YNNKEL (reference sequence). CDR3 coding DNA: TGTGCCAGCAGATCCGGAGAGACCTTTAGTTCACCCCTCCACTTT. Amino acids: CASRSGETFSSPLHF.

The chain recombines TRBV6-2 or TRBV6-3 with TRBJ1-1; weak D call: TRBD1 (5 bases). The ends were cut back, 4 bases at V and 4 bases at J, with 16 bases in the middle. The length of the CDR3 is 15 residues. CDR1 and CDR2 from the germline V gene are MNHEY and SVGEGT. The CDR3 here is CASSSRTTRGTEAFF. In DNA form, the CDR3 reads TGTGCCAGCAGTTCTCGGACAACCCGAGGCACTGAAGCTTTCTTT.

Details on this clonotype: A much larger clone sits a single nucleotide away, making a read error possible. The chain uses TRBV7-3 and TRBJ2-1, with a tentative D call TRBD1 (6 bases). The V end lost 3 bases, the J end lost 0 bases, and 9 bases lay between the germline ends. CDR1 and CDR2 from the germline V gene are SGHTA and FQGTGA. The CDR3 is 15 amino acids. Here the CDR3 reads CASSLYRDSYNEQFF. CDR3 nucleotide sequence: TGTGCCAGCAGCTTGTACAGGGACTCCTACAATGAGCAGTTCTTC.

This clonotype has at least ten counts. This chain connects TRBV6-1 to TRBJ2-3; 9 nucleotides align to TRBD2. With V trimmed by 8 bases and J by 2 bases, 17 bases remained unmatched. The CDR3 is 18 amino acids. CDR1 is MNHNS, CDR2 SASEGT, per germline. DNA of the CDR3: TGTGCCAGCTCAAAAGGGCTAGCGGGGATTAAGAACACAGATACGCAGTATTTT. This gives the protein CASSKGLAGIKNTDTQYF.

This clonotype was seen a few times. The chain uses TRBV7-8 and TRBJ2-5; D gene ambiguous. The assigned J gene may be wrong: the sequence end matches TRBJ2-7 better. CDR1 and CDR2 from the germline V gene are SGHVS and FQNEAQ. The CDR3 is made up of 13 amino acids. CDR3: CASSQLGQYEQYF. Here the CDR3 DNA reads TGTGCCAGCAGCCAGTTAGGGCAGTACGAGCAGTACTTC.

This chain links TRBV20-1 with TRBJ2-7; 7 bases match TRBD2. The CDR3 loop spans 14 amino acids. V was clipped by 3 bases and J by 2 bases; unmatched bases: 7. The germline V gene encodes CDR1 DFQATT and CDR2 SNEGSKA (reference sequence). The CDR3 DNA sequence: TGCAGTGCTAGGCAGGCTAGCGGTGCCTACGAGCAGTACTTC. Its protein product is CSARQASGAYEQYF.

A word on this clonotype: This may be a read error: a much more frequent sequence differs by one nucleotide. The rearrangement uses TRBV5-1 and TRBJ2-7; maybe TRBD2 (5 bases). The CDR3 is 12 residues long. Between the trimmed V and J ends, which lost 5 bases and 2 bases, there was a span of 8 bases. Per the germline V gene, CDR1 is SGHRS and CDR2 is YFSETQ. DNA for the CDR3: TGCGCCAGCAGGGACTGTACCTACGAGCAGTACGTC. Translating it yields CASRDCTYEQYV.

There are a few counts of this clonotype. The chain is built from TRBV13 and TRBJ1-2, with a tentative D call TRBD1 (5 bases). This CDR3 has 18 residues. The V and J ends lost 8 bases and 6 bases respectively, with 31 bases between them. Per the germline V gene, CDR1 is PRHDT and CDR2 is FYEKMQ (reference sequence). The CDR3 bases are TGTGCCAGCGCCTGGGGGGGGTCCCCACACCCTTCCCTACATGGCTACACCTTC. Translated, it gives CASAWGGSPHPSLHGYTF.

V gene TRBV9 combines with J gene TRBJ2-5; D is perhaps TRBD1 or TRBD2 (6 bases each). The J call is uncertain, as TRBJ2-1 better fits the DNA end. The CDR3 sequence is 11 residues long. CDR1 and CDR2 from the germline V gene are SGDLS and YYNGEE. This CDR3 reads CASARGETQFF. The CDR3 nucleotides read TGTGCCAGCGCTAGGGGGGAGACCCAGTTCTTC.

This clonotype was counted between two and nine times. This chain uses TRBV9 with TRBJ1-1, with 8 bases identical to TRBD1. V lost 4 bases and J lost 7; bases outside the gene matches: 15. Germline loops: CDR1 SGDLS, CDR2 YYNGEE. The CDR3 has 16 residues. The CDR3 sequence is CASSPQTGASQFEAFF. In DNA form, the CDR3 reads TGTGCCAGCAGCCCTCAGACAGGGGCCTCCCAGTTTGAAGCTTTCTTT.

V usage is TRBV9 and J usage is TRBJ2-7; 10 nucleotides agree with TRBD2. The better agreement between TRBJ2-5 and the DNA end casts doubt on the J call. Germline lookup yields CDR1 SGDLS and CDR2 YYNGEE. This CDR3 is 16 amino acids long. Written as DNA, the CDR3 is TGTGCCAGCAGCGTAGGCCTAGCGGGAGTTGGAGAGACCCAGTACTTC. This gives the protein CASSVGLAGVGETQYF.

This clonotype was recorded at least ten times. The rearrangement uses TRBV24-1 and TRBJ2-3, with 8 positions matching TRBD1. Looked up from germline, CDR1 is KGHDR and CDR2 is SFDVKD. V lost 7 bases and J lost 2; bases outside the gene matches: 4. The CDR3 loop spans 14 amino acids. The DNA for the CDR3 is TGTGCCACCAGCGGACAGGGAGACACAGATACGCAGTATTTT. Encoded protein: CATSGQGDTDTQYF.

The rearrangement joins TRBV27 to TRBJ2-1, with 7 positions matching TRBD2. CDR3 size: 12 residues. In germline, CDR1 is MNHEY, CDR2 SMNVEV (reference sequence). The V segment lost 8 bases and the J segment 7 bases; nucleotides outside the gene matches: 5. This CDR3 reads CASAGVGNEQFF. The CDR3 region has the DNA TGTGCCAGCGCGGGGGTCGGGAATGAGCAGTTCTTC.

CDR3 DNA sequence: TGTGCCAGCAGTGAACAGGGTTGGGCAGATACGCAGTATTTT. Translation: CASSEQGWADTQYF. V is TRBV2 and J is TRBJ2-3; a possible D gene is TRBD1 (5 bases). The V and J ends lost 2 bases and 4 bases respectively, with 10 bases between them. This CDR3 has 14 amino acids. CDR1 and CDR2 (germline): SNHLY, FYNNEI.

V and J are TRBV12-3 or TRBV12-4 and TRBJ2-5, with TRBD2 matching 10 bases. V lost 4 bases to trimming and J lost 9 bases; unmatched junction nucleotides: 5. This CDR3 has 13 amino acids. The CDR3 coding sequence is TGTGCCAGCAGTTCAGCTAGCGGGGGCGCCCAGTACTTC. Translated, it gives CASSSASGGAQYF.

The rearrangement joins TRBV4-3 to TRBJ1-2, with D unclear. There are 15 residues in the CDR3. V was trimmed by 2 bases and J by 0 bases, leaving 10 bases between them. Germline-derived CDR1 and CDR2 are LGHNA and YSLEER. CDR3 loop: CASSQMTTTNYGYTF. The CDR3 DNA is TGCGCCAGCAGCCAAATGACAACCACTAACTATGGCTACACCTTC.

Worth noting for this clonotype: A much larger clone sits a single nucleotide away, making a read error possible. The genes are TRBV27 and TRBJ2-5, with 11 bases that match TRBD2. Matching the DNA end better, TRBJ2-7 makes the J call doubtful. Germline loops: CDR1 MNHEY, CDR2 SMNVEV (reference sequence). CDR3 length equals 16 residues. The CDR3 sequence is CASSYEFVAGGFEQYF. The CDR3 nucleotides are TGTGCCAGCAGTTACGAATTTGTAGCGGGAGGGTTCGAGCAGTACTTC.

CDR3 region: CSARSSGRPTSYNEQYF. The DNA of the CDR3 is TGCAGCGCCCGTAGTAGCGGGAGGCCCACCTCCTACAATGAGCAGTACTTC. The J gene is TRBJ2-1, the V gene TRBV29-1; 10 positions match TRBD2. The J call is in doubt because the DNA end fits TRBJ2-7 better. Germline V CDR1 and CDR2: SQVTM, ANQGSEA. The CDR3 is made up of 17 amino acids.

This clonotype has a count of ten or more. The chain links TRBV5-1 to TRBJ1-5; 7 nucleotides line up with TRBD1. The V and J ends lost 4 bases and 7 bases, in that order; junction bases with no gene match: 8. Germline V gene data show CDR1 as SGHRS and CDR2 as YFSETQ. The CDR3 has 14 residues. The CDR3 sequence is CASSGGDSSQPQHF. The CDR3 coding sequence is TGCGCCAGCAGCGGAGGGGACAGCTCGCAGCCCCAGCATTTT.

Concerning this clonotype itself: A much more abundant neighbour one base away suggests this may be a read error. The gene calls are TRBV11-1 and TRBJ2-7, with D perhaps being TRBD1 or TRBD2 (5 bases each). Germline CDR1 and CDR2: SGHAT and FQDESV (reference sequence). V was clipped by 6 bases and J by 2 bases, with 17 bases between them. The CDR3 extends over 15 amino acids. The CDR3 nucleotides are TGTGCCAGCAGATTTTCGCGGGCAGGGACCTACGAGCAGTACTTC. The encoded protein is CASRFSRAGTYEQYF.

Here the CDR3 reads CASSTFRAATDTQYF. The CDR3 nucleotides are TGTGCCAGCTCAACTTTCAGAGCAGCCACAGATACGCAGTATTTT. The rearrangement links TRBV6-1 to TRBJ2-3; D unclear. V lost 8 bases and J 2 bases, leaving 17 bases between the germline ends. This CDR3 is built from 15 residues. CDR1 MNHNS and CDR2 SASEGT come from the germline V gene.

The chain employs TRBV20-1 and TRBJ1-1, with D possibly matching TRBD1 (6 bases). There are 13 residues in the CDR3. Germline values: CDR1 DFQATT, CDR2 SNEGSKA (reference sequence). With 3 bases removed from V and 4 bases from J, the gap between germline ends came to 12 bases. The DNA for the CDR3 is TGCAGTGCTAGGGTAGGGGGGGGCACTGAAGCTTTCTTT. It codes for CSARVGGGTEAFF.

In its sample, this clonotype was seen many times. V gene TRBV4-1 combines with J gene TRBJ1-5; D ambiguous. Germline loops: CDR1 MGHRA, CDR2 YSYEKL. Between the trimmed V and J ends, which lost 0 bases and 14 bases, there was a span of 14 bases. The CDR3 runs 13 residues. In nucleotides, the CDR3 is TGCGCCAGCAGCCAAGAAGTGGACCACCCGAAGCATTTT. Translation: CASSQEVDHPKHF.

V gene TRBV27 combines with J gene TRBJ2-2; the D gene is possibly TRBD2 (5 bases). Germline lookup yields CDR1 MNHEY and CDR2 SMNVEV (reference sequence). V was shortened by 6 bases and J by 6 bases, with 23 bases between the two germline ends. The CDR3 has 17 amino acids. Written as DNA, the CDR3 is TGTGCCAGCAGCCCGACTCTCGGCGGGTTCCGCGCCGGGGAGCTGTTTTTT. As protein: CASSPTLGGFRAGELFF.

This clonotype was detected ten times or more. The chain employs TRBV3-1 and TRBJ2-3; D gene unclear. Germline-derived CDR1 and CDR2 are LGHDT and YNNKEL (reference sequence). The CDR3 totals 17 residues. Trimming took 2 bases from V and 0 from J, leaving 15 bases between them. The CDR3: CASSQFSFGHSTDTQYF. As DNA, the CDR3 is TGTGCCAGCAGCCAATTTAGTTTTGGTCATAGCACAGATACGCAGTATTTT.

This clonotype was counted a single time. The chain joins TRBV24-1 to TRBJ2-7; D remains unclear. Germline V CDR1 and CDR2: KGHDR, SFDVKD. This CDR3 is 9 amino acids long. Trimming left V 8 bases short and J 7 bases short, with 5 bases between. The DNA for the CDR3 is TGTGCCACCAACAGTGAGCAGTACTTC. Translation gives CATNSEQYF.

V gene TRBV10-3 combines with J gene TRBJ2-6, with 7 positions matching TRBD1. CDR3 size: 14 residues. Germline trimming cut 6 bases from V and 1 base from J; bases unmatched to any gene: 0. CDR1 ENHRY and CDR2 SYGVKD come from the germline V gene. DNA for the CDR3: TGTGCCATCAGGGGACAGTCTGGGGCCAACGTCCTGACTTTC. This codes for CAIRGQSGANVLTF.

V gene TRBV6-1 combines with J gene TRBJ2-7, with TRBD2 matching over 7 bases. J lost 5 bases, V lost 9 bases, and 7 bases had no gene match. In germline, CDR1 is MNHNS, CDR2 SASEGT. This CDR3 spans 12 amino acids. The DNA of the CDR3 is TGTGCCAGGGGGAGGGGTGTCAACGAGCAGTACTTC. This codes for CARGRGVNEQYF.

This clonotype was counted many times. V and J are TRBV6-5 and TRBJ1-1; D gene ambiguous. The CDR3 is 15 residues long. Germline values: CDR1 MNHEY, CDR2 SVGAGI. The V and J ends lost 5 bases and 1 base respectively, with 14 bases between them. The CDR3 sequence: CASSRDGRSNTEAFF. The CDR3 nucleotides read TGTGCCAGCAGTCGCGACGGCAGATCGAACACTGAAGCTTTCTTT.

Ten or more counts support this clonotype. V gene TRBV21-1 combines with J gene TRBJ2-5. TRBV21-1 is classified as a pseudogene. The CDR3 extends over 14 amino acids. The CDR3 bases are TGTGCCAGCAGCAAAGGTAGCTCCTCGGAGACCCAGTACTTC. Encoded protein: CASSKGSSSETQYF.